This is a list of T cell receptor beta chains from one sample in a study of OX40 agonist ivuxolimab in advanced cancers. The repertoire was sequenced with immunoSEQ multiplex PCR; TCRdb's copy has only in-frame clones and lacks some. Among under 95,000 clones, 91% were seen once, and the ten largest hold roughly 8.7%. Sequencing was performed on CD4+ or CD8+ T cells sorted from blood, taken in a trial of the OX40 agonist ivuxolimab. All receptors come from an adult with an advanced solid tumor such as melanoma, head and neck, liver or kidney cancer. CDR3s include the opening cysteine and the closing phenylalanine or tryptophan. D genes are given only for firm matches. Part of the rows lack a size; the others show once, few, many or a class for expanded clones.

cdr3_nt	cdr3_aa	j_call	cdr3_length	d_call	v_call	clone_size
TGTGCCAGCAGTTTAACTAGCGGAGGACTTTACGAGCAGTACTTC	CASSLTSGGLYEQYF	TRBJ2-7	15	TRBD2	TRBV28	-
TGTGCCTGGAGTGGTGACCTATCCGGCATTCAGTACTTC	CAWSGDLSGIQYF	TRBJ2-4	13	-	TRBV30	-
TGTGCCTGGAGTGTGGGACAGGGGCCGGAGCAGTACTTC	CAWSVGQGPEQYF	TRBJ2-7	13	TRBD1	TRBV30	once
TGCGCCAGCAGCGGGACAGGGTGGACCGGGGAGCTGTTTTTT	CASSGTGWTGELFF	TRBJ2-2	14	TRBD1	TRBV10-1	-
TGTGCCAGCAGCCCATCCTTGGGCCCCACCGGGGAGCTGTTTTTT	CASSPSLGPTGELFF	TRBJ2-2	15	-	TRBV9	-
TGTGCCAGCATAGACAGGGGTCATGACAATCAGCCCCAGCATTTT	CASIDRGHDNQPQHF	TRBJ1-5	15	TRBD1	TRBV28	many
TGTGCCATCAGTGACGGGAACTCCTACGAGCAGTACTTC	CAISDGNSYEQYF	TRBJ2-7	13	-	TRBV10-3	-
TGTGCCAGCTCAGTGCCGGGACTAGCGGGACGGCGCACAGATACGCAGTATTTT	CASSVPGLAGRRTDTQYF	TRBJ2-3	18	TRBD2	TRBV18	once
TGTGCCAGCAGCTCCGCCGCGGGAGGGGCCGAGCAGTACTTC	CASSSAAGGAEQYF	TRBJ2-7	14	TRBD2	TRBV5-5	-
TGTGCCAGCAGCCAGGACCGAAACACCATATATTTT	CASSQDRNTIYF	TRBJ1-3	12	-	TRBV7-9	-
TGTGCCAGTAGTATTAAAGAGGCCCTGAGGAACACTGAAGCTTTCTTT	CASSIKEALRNTEAFF	TRBJ1-1	16	-	TRBV19	few
TGTGCCAGCAGTGGTACAGCCTACTTCTATGGCTACACCTTC	CASSGTAYFYGYTF	TRBJ1-2	14	-	TRBV2	-
TGTGCCAGCAGGCGGCGGCCCCACTCCTACAATGAGCAGTTCTTC	CASRRRPHSYNEQFF	TRBJ2-1	15	-	TRBV27	-
TGTGCTAGTGGTTTGGTACTTGGGACAGGGGGCTCCACTAACTATGGCTACACCTTC	CASGLVLGTGGSTNYGYTF	TRBJ1-2	19	TRBD1	TRBV12-5	-
TGTGCCAGCAGCACCTCCTACGAGCAGTACTTC	CASSTSYEQYF	TRBJ2-7	11	-	TRBV5-4	-
TGTGCCAGCAGTTTATCCATGGGACTATTAGCTAACTATGGCTACACCTTC	CASSLSMGLLANYGYTF	TRBJ1-2	17	-	TRBV27	-
TGTGCCAGCAGCTCGACAGGTTACGAGCAGTACTTC	CASSSTGYEQYF	TRBJ2-7	12	-	TRBV7-9	few
TGTGCCAGCAGTGCGGGACAGAACTCCTACGAGCAGTACTTC	CASSAGQNSYEQYF	TRBJ2-7	14	-	TRBV27	once
TGTGCAAGTCGCTTGGGACTAGCGGGAGTGCTAGCGGGGTTATACGAGCAGTACTTC	CASRLGLAGVLAGLYEQYF	TRBJ2-7	19	-	TRBV12-2	once
TGTGCCAGCAGCTATGAGCTAAACACTGAAGCTTTCTTT	CASSYELNTEAFF	TRBJ1-1	13	-	TRBV11-3	once
TGTGCCAGCAGCTTCCTTCTACCGGGACTAGCGGGAGGTTCCTACGAGCAGTACTTC	CASSFLLPGLAGGSYEQYF	TRBJ2-7	19	TRBD2	TRBV13	once
TGTGCCTGGAGCTCAGCCGGGAGTTGGGGAGAGACCCAGTACTTC	CAWSSAGSWGETQYF	TRBJ2-5	15	-	TRBV30	-